These T cell receptor beta chains were read from a single sample in a study of control samples from healthy donors and cancer patients. This table comes from immunoSEQ multiplex PCR, and its TCRdb copy is limited to in-frame clones, with some not included. The sample shows 95,000 to 110,000 clones, around nine tenths of them seen only once. Sequences were obtained from PBMCs. The receptors were sampled from a man between 60 and 75 years old with lung cancer. The conserved cysteine and the conserved F or W are not part of the CDR3 here. Clone size appears in some rows only: once, few, many, or a class for an expanded clone.

j_gene: TRBJ2-5
len: 11
abundance: -
v_gene: TRBV30
CDR3aa: AWSSQIQETQY

j_gene: TRBJ1-4
len: 13
abundance: -
v_gene: TRBV9
CDR3aa: ASSVEARVNEKLF

j_gene: TRBJ2-2
len: 16
abundance: -
v_gene: TRBV4-1
CDR3aa: ASSRSKGAGENTGELF

j_gene: TRBJ2-5
len: 9
abundance: -
v_gene: TRBV25-1
CDR3aa: ATQGPETQY

j_gene: TRBJ2-1
len: 13
abundance: -
v_gene: TRBV5-1
CDR3aa: ASSGLAGESNEQF

j_gene: TRBJ1-2
len: 12
abundance: -
v_gene: TRBV5-6
CDR3aa: ASSLETNNYGYT

j_gene: TRBJ2-6
len: 16
abundance: -
v_gene: TRBV12-5
CDR3aa: ASGGGQGAGSGANVLT

j_gene: TRBJ1-1
len: 13
abundance: -
v_gene: TRBV10-3
CDR3aa: AIREAGRGLTEAF

j_gene: TRBJ1-6
len: 11
abundance: once
v_gene: TRBV30
CDR3aa: AWSGFYNSPLH

j_gene: TRBJ1-6
len: 12
abundance: -
v_gene: TRBV25-1
CDR3aa: ASSNGAGGSPLH

j_gene: TRBJ1-6
len: 11
abundance: -
v_gene: TRBV2
CDR3aa: AGMTEQNSPLH

j_gene: TRBJ1-2
len: 11
abundance: -
v_gene: TRBV6-6
CDR3aa: ASSPDRAYGYT

j_gene: TRBJ1-2
len: 14
abundance: -
v_gene: TRBV6-1
CDR3aa: ASSEGLKGGIYGYT

j_gene: TRBJ2-7
len: 11
abundance: -
v_gene: TRBV5-5
CDR3aa: ASSLIRGHEQY

j_gene: TRBJ1-1
len: 13
abundance: -
v_gene: TRBV14
CDR3aa: ASSQDWGLNTEAF

j_gene: TRBJ1-1
len: 11
abundance: -
v_gene: TRBV10-3
CDR3aa: ATTTGPRERAF

j_gene: TRBJ1-3
len: 15
abundance: -
v_gene: TRBV7-9
CDR3aa: ASSLVGQGFTGNTIY